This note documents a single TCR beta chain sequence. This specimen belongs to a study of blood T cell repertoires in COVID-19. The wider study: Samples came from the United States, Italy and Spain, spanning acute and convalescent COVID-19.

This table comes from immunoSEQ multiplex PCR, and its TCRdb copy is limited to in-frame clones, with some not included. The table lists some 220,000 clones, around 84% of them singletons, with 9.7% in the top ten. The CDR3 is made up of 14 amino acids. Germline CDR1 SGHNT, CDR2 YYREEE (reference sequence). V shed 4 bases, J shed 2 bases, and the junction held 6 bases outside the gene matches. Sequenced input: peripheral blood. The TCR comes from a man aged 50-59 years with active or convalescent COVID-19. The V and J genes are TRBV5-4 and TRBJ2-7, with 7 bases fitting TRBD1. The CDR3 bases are TGTGCCAGCAGCGCCCGGGACAGTACCTACGAGCAGTACTTC. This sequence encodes CASSARDSTYEQYF.